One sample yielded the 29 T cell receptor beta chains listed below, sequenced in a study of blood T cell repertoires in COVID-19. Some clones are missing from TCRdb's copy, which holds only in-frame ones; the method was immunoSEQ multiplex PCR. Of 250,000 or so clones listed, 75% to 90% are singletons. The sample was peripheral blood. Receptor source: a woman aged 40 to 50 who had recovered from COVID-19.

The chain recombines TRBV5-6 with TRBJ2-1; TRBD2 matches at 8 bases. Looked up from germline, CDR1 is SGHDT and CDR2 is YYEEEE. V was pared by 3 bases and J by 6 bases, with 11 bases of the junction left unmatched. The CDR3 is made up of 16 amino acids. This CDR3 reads CASSSYRPAGVNEQFF. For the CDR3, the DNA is TGTGCCAGCAGCTCCTATCGCCCAGCGGGGGTCAATGAGCAGTTCTTC.

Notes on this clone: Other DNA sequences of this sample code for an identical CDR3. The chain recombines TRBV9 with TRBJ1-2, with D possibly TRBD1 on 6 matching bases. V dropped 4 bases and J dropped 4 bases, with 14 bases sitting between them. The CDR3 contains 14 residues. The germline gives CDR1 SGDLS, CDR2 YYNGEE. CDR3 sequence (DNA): TGTGCCAGCAGCCAGGGCCAGGGGAGCTATGGCTACACCTTC. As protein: CASSQGQGSYGYTF.

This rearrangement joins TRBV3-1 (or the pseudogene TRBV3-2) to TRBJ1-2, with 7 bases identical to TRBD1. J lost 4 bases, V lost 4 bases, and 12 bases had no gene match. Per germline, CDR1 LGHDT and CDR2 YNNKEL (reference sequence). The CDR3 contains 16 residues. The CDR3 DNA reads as TGTGCCAGCAGCCTCCATGGCAAGGGGGCTGTCTATGGCTACACCTTC. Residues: CASSLHGKGAVYGYTF.

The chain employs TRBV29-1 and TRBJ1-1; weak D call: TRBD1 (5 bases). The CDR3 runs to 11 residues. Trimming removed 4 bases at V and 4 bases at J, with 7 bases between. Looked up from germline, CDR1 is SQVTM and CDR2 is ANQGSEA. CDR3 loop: CSVGGATEAFF. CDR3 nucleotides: TGCAGCGTTGGCGGGGCCACTGAAGCTTTCTTT.

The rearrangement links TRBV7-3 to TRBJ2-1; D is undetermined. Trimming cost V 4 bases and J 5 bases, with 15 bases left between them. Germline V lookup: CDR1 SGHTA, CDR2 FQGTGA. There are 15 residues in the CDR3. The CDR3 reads CASSSVSKPHNEQFF. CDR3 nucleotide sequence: TGTGCCAGCAGCTCAGTTAGCAAACCCCACAATGAGCAGTTCTTC.

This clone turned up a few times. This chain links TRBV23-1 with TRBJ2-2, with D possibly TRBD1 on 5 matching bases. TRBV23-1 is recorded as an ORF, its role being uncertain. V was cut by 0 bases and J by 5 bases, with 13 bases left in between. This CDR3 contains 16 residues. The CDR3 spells CASSQSSRVGTGELFF. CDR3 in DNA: TGCGCCAGCAGTCAATCGAGCAGGGTGGGAACCGGGGAGCTGTTTTTT.

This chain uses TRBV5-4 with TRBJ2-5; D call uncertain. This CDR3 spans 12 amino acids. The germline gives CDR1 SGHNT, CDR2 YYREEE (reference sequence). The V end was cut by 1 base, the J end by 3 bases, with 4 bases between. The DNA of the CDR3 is TGTGCCAGCAGCTTGCCAAAAGAGACCCAGTACTTC. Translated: CASSLPKETQYF.

As DNA, the CDR3 is TGTGCCAGTCTACCGGATCAGGGCCAATTTAACTATGGCTACACCTTC. It translates to CASLPDQGQFNYGYTF. The chain carries TRBV19 and TRBJ1-2; tentatively, D is TRBD1 (5 bases). This CDR3 has 16 amino acids. CDR1 LNHDA and CDR2 SQIVND come from the germline V gene (reference sequence). V lost 8 bases to trimming and J lost 1 base, with 20 bases between them.

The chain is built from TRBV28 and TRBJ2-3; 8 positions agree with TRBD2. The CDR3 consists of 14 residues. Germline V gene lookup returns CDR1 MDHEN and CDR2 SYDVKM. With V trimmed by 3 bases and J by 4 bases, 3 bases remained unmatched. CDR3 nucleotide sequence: TGTGCCAGCAGTTTCGGGGGGGAATCAGATACGCAGTATTTT. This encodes CASSFGGESDTQYF.

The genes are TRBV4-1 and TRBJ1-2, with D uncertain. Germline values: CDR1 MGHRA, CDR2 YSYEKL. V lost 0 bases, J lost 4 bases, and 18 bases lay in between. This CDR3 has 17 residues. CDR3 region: CASSQEEDTADLYGYTF. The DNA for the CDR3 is TGCGCCAGCAGCCAAGAAGAGGATACGGCCGACCTCTATGGCTACACCTTC.

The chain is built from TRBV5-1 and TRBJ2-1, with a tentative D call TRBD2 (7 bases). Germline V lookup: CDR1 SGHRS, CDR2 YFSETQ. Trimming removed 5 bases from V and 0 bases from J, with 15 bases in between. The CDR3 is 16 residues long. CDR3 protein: CASSRAGAGSYNEQFF. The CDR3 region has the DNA TGCGCCAGCAGTCGGGCGGGGGCTGGCTCCTACAATGAGCAGTTCTTC. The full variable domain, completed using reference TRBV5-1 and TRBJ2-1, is KAGVTQTPRYLIKTRGQQVTLSCSPISGHRSVSWYQQTPGQGLQFLFEYFSETQRNKGNFPGRFSGRQFSNSRSEMNVSTLELGDSALYLCASSRAGAGSYNEQFFGPGTRLTVL.

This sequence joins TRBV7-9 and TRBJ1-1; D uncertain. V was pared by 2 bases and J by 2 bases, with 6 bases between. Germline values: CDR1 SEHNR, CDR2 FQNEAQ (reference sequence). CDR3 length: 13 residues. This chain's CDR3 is CASSLTANTEAFF. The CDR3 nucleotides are TGTGCCAGCAGCTTAACAGCAAACACTGAAGCTTTCTTT.

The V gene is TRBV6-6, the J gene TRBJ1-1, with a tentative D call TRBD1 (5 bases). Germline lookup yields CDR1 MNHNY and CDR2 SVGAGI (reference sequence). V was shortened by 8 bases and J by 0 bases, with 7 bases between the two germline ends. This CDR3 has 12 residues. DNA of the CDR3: TGTGCCAGCTCAGGGATGAACACTGAAGCTTTCTTT. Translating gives CASSGMNTEAFF.

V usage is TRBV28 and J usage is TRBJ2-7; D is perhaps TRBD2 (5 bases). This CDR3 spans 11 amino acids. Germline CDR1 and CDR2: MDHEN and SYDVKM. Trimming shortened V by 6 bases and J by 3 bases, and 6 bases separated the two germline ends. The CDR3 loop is CASSRDYEQYF. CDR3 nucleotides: TGTGCCAGCAGCCGGGACTACGAGCAGTACTTC.

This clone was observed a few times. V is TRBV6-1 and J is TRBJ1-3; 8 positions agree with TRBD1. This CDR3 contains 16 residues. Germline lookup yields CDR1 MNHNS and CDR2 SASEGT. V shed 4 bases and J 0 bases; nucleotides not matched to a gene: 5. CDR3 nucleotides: TGTGCCAGCAGTGCCAGGGACAGGATCTCTGGAAACACCATATATTTT. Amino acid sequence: CASSARDRISGNTIYF.

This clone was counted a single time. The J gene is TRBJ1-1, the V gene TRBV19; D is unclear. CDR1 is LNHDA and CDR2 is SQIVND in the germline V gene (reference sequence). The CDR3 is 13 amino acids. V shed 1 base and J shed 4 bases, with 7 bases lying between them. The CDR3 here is CASSIGEGTEAFF. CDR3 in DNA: TGTGCCAGTAGTATAGGGGAGGGCACTGAAGCTTTCTTT. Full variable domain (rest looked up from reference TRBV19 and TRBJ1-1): DGGITQSPKYLFRKEGQNVTLSCEQNLNHDAMYWYRQDPGQGLRLIYYSQIVNDFQKGDIAEGYSVSREKKESFPLTVTSAQKNPTAFYLCASSIGEGTEAFFGQGTRLTVV.

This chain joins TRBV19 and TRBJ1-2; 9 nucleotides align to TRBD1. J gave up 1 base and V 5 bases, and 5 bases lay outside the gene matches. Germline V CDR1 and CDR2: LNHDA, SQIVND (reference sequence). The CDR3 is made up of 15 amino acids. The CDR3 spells CASSLGTGYNYGYTF. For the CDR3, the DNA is TGTGCCAGTAGTCTCGGGACAGGGTATAACTATGGCTACACCTTC.

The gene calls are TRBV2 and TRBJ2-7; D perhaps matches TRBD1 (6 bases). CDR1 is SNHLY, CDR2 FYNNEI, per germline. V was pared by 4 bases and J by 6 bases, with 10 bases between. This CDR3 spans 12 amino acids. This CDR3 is CASSAQGPEQYF. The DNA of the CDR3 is TGTGCCAGCAGTGCACAGGGTCCCGAGCAGTACTTC. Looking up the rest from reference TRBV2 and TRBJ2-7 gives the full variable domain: EPEVTQTPSHQVTQMGQEVILRCVPISNHLYFYWYRQILGQKVEFLVSFYNNEISEKSEIFDDQFSVERPDGSNFTLKIRSTKLEDSAMYFCASSAQGPEQYFGPGTRLTVT.

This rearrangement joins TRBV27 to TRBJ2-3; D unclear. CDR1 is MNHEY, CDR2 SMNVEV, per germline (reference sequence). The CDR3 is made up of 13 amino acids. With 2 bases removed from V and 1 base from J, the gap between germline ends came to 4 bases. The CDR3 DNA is TGTGCCAGCAGTTTACCTGGCACAGATACGCAGTATTTT. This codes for CASSLPGTDTQYF.

In DNA form, the CDR3 reads TGTGCCAGCTTTAACTACGAGCAGTACGTC. Translated: CASFNYEQYV. The rearrangement links TRBV2 to TRBJ2-7, with D unresolved. This CDR3 is 10 amino acids long. The germline V and J ends were trimmed by 8 bases and 3 bases, with 5 bases remaining between them. Germline V gene data show CDR1 as SNHLY and CDR2 as FYNNEI.

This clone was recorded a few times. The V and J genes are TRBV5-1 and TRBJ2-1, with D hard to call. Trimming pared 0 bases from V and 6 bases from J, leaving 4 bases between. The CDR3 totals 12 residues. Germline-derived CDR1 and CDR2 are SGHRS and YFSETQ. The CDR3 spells CASSLGANEQFF. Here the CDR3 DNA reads TGCGCCAGCAGCTTGGGGGCCAATGAGCAGTTCTTC. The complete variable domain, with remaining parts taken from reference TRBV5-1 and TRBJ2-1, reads KAGVTQTPRYLIKTRGQQVTLSCSPISGHRSVSWYQQTPGQGLQFLFEYFSETQRNKGNFPGRFSGRQFSNSRSEMNVSTLELGDSALYLCASSLGANEQFFGPGTRLTVL.

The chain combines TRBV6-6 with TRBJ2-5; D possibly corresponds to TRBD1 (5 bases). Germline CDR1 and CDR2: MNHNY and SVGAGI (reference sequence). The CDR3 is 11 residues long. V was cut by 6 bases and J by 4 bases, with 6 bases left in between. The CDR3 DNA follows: TGTGCCAGCAGGGGGCGAGAGACCCAGTACTTC. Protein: CASRGRETQYF.

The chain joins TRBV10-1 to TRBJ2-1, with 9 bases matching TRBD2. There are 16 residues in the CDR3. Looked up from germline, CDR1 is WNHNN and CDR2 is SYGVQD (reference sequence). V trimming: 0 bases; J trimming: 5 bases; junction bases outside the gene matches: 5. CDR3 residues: CASSESLAGDHNEQFF. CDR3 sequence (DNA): TGCGCCAGCAGTGAGTCGTTAGCGGGGGATCACAATGAGCAGTTCTTC.

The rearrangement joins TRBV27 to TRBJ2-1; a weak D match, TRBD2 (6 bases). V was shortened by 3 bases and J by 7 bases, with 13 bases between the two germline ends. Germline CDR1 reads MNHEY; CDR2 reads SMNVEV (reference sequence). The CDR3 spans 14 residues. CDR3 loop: CASSFGGALNEQFF. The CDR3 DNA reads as TGTGCCAGCAGTTTTGGAGGGGCGTTGAATGAGCAGTTCTTC.

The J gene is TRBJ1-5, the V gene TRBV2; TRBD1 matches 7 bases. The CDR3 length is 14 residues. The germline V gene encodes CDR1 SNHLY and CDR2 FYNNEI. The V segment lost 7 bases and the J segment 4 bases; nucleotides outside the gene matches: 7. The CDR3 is CASTRDRSNQPQHF. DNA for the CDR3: TGTGCCAGCACCCGGGACAGATCGAATCAGCCCCAGCATTTT.

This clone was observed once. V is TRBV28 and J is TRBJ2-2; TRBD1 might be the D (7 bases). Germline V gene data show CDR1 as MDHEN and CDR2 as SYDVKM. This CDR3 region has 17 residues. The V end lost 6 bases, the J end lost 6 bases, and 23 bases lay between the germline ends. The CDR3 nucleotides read TGTGCCAGCAGAAACTCAGGGGGAGGATCATTCTCCGGGGAGCTGTTTTTT. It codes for CASRNSGGGSFSGELFF.

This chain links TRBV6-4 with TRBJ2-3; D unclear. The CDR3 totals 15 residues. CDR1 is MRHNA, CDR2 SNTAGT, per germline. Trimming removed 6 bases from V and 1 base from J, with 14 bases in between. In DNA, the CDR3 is TGTGCCAGCAGCCAAACCGGGTGGGGCACAGATACGCAGTATTTT. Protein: CASSQTGWGTDTQYF.

The CDR3 sequence is CAWSGAGNTIYF. In nucleotides, the CDR3 is TGTGCCTGGAGTGGGGCGGGAAACACCATATATTTT. The gene calls are TRBV30 and TRBJ1-3; no reliable D call. The CDR3 sequence is 12 residues long. The V and J ends lost 1 base and 4 bases respectively, with 5 bases between them. CDR1 is GTSNPN, CDR2 SVGIG, per germline (reference sequence).

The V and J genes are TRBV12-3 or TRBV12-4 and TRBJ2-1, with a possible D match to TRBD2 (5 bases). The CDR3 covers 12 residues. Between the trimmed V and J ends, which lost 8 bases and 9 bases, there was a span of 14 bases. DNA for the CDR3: TGTGCCAGCGGGAGCCAGTTGATTGAGCAGTTCTTC. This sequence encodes CASGSQLIEQFF.